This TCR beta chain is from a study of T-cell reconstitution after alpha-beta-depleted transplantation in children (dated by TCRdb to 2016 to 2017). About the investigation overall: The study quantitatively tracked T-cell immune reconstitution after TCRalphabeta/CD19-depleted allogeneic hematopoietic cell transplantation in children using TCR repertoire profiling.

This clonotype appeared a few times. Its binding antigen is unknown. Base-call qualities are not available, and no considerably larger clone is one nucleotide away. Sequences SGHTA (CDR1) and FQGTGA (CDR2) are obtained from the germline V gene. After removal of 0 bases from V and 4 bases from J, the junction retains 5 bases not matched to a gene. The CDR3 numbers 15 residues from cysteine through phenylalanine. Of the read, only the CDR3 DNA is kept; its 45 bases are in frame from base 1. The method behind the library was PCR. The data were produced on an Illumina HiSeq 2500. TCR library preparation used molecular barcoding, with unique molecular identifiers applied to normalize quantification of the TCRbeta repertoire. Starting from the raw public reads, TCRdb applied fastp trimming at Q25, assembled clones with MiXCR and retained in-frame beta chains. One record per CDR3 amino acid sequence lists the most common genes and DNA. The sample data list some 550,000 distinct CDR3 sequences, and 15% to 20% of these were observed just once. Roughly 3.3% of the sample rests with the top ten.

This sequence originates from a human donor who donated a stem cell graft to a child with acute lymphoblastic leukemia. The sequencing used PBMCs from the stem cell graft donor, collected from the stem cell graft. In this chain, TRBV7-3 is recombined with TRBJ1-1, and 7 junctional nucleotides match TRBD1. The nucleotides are TGTGCCAGCAGCTTAACGTCGGGACAGAGCACTGAAGCTTTCTTT. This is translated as CASSLTSGQSTEAFF.